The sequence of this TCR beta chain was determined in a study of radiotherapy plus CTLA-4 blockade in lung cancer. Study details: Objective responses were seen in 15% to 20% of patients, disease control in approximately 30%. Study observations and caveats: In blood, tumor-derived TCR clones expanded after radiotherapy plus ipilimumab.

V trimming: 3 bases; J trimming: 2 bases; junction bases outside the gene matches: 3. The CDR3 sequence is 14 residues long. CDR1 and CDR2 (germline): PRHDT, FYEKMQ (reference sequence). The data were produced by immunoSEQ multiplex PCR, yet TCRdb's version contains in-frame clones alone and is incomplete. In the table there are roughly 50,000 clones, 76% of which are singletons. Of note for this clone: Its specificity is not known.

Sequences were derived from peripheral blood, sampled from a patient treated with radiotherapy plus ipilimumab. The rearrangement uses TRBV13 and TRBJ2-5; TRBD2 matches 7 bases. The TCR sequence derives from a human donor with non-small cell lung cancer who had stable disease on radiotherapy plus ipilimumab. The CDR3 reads CASSFRTRQETQYF. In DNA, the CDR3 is TGTGCCAGCAGCTTCAGGACTAGGCAAGAGACCCAGTACTTC.